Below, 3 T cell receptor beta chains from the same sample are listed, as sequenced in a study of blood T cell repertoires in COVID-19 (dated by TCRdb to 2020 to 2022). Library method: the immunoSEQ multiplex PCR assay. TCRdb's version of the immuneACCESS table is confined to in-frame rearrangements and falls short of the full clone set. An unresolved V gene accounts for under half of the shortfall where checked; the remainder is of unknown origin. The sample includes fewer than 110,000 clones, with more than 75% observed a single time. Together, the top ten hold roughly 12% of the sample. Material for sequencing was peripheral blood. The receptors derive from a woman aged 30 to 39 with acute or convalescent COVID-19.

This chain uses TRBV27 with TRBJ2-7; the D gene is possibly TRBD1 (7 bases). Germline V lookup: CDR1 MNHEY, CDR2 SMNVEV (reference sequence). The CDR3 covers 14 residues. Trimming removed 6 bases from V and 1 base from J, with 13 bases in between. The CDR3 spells CASSTRGASYEQYF. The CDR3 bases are TGTGCCAGCAGCACCAGGGGGGCATCCTACGAGCAGTACTTC.

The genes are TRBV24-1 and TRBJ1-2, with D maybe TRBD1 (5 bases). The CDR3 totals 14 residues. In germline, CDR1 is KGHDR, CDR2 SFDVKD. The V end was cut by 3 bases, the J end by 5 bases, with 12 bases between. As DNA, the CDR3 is TGTGCCACCAGTGATGGCGGGACCGCATATGGCTACACCTTC. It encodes CATSDGGTAYGYTF.

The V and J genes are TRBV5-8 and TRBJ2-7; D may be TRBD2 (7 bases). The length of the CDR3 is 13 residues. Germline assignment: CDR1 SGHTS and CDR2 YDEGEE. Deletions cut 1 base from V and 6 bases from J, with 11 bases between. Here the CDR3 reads CASSLWGGREQYF. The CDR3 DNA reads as TGTGCCAGCAGCTTGTGGGGGGGGCGCGAGCAGTACTTC.